These 4 T cell receptor beta chains originate from one sample sequenced in a study of T cell repertoires in cytomegalovirus infection. In TCRdb, the reads were re-called with MiXCR into one record per CDR3 protein. This table has about 150,000 distinct CDR3 sequences, over 25% appearing once. Their target antigens are unknown. The sequencing here drew on CD8+ T cells from cultured PBMCs, taken from culture after CMV antigen stimulation. All receptors derive from a human donor in good health (CMV status not recorded). Some clones in this sample may be carry-over from other donors' samples.

The CDR3: CASSLTPDVLTF. In DNA form, the CDR3 reads TGTGCCAGCAGCTTAACGCCTGACGTCCTGACTTTC. The V call is TRBV7-3, the J call TRBJ2-6; the D is unclear. Trimming took off 0 bases at V and 11 bases at J, with 5 bases between the two ends. The germline CDR1 and CDR2 sequences are SGHTA and FQGTGA. The CDR3 is 12 residues long.

This clonotype was observed a handful of times. The V and J genes are TRBV10-3 and TRBJ2-5; TRBD1 agrees at 7 bases. CDR1 is ENHRY, CDR2 SYGVKD, per germline. V gave up 2 bases and J gave up 1 base; unmatched junction bases: 7. There are 16 residues in the CDR3. This CDR3 is CAISERDREPQETQYF. The CDR3 DNA sequence: TGTGCCATCAGTGAGCGAGACAGGGAGCCCCAAGAGACCCAGTACTTC.

The rearrangement joins TRBV7-9 to TRBJ2-2, with 9 bases matching TRBD2. Germline trimming cut 0 bases from V and 2 bases from J; bases unmatched to any gene: 7. The CDR3 has 18 residues. Per germline, CDR1 SEHNR and CDR2 FQNEAQ (reference sequence). This CDR3 reads CASSLAIAGALNTGELFF. The CDR3 DNA follows: TGTGCCAGCAGCTTAGCGATAGCGGGGGCCCTCAACACCGGGGAGCTGTTTTTT. Combining the CDR3 with reference TRBV7-9 and TRBJ2-2 gives the whole variable domain DTGVSQNPRHKITKRGQNVTFRCDPISEHNRLYWYRQTLGQGPEFLTYFQNEAQLEKSRLLSDRFSAERPKGSFSTLEIQRTEQGDSAMYLCASSLAIAGALNTGELFFGEGSRLTVL.

The CDR3 here is CASSLEGQGPRRGTDTQYF. The CDR3 coding sequence is TGCGCCAGCAGCTTGGAGGGACAGGGACCTCGGCGGGGCACAGATACGCAGTATTTT. The chain employs TRBV5-1 and TRBJ2-3; 9 bases line up with TRBD1. V shed 0 bases and J 1 base; nucleotides not matched to a gene: 12. CDR3 length: 19 residues. CDR1 and CDR2 from the germline V gene are SGHRS and YFSETQ.